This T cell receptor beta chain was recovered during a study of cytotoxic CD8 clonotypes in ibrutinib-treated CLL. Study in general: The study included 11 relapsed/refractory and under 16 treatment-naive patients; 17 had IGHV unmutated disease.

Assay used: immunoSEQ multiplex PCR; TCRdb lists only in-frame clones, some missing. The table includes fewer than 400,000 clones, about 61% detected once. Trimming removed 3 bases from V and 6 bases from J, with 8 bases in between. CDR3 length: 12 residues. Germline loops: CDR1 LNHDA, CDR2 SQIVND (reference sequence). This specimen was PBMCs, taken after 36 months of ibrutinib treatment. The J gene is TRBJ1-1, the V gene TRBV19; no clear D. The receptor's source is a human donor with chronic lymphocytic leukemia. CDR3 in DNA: TGTGCCAGTAGTATTGGAGTTTCTGAAGCTTTCTTT. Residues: CASSIGVSEAFF. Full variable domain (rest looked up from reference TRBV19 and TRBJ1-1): DGGITQSPKYLFRKEGQNVTLSCEQNLNHDAMYWYRQDPGQGLRLIYYSQIVNDFQKGDIAEGYSVSREKKESFPLTVTSAQKNPTAFYLCASSIGVSEAFFGQGTRLTVV.